A selection of T cell receptor beta chains follows, all from one sample in a study of blood T cells in healthy people across ages. TCRdb reanalysed the 5' RACE reads using MiXCR and keeps one entry per CDR3 protein. The sample records roughly 1.5 million distinct CDR3 sequences, less than 45% being singletons. Specimen: blood. These receptors all come from a woman aged 18 to 35 in good health. The CDR3 runs from the conserved cysteine through the conserved F or W. D genes are given only for firm matches. The size entry is marked missing in some rows and otherwise reads once, few, many or a size class.

13	NA	TRBV7-9	NA	TRBJ1-2	TGTGCCAGCAGCTTAAGCAGGGGATGGGGCTACACCTTC	CASSLSRGWGYTF
16	TRBD2	TRBV10-3	few	TRBJ2-3	TGTGCCATCAGTGGAAAACTAGCGGGCCTGTCGGATACGCAGTATTTT	CAISGKLAGLSDTQYF
13	NA	TRBV20-1	NA	TRBJ2-1	TGCAGTGCCAGCCACGGCTCCTACAATGAGCAGTTCTTC	CSASHGSYNEQFF
12	NA	TRBV20-1	NA	TRBJ2-5	TGCAGTGCTAGGGAAGCAGGGGAGACCCAGTACTTC	CSAREAGETQYF
13	TRBD2	TRBV29-1	NA	TRBJ2-7	TGCAGCGTGTGGGGACTAGCGGGAGACGAGCAGTACTTC	CSVWGLAGDEQYF
12	TRBD1	TRBV7-9	NA	TRBJ2-1	TGTGCCGCCTCGGACAGGGGCGATGAGCAGTTCTTC	CAASDRGDEQFF
13	NA	TRBV7-2	once	TRBJ2-1	TGTGCCAGCAGCTTAGACAGGGAGGATGAGCAGTTCTTC	CASSLDREDEQFF
15	NA	TRBV7-2	NA	TRBJ1-3	TGTGCCAGCAGTTCCTCGGTGGGGGGCCGAAACACCACATATTTT	CASSSSVGGRNTTYF
16	NA	TRBV27	NA	TRBJ2-1	TGTGCCAGCAGTCCCCAGGTGGTGGGCGACTACAATGAGCAGTTCTTC	CASSPQVVGDYNEQFF
15	NA	TRBV28	NA	TRBJ2-3	TGTGCCAGCAGTTTGTCCAGCGGACCCACAGATACGCAGTATTTT	CASSLSSGPTDTQYF
17	NA	TRBV7-9	NA	TRBJ2-5	TGTGCCAGCAGCCAGGACCTGACTAGAGGGCCGAAAGAGACCCAGTACTTC	CASSQDLTRGPKETQYF
14	NA	TRBV18	few	TRBJ2-1	TGTGCCAGCTCACCTAGCGACACCTACAATGAGCAGTTCTTC	CASSPSDTYNEQFF
12	NA	TRBV29-1	few	TRBJ2-7	TGCAGCGGTCTAATGTGGGGCTACGAGCAGTACTTC	CSGLMWGYEQYF
16	TRBD1	TRBV6-2/TRBV6-3	NA	TRBJ2-2	TGTGCCAGCTTCACTGACAGGGGTGGTTACACCGGGGAGCTGTTTTTT	CASFTDRGGYTGELFF
16	NA	TRBV4-1	NA	TRBJ1-5	TGCGCCAGCAGCCAAGCATGGGGCGGCAGCAATCAGCCCCAGCATTTT	CASSQAWGGSNQPQHF
14	NA	TRBV7-7	NA	TRBJ2-5	TGTGCTAGCAGCGTCTCACCGGGAGCGCAAACCCAGTACTTC	CASSVSPGAQTQYF
13	NA	TRBV29-1	NA	TRBJ1-2	TGCAGCGTCTTGGGCCGGGAGTACTATGGCTACACCTTC	CSVLGREYYGYTF
15	TRBD2	TRBV20-1	NA	TRBJ2-5	TGCAGTGCTAGGGTAGCGGGAGGGCTGGGTGAGACCCAGTACTTC	CSARVAGGLGETQYF
17	NA	TRBV4-1	NA	TRBJ2-1	TGCGCCAGCAGCCAAGGGGAGAGGACAGCTCCTTACAATGAGCAGTTCTTC	CASSQGERTAPYNEQFF
15	NA	TRBV5-1	NA	TRBJ2-7	TGCGCCAGCAGCTTGGAGCCGGGGACTTCCTACGAGCAGTACTTC	CASSLEPGTSYEQYF
14	TRBD1	TRBV12-3/TRBV12-4	NA	TRBJ1-2	TGTGCCAGCAGCAGCGACAGGGGGCCCTATGGCTACACCTTC	CASSSDRGPYGYTF
14	NA	TRBV5-5	few	TRBJ2-3	TGTGCCAGCAGCTTGGATCTGGGTTCAGATACGCAGTATTTT	CASSLDLGSDTQYF
15	NA	TRBV11-2	NA	TRBJ2-2	TGTGCCAGCAGCTTATGGAGGGGGAACGCCGGGGAGCTGTTTTTT	CASSLWRGNAGELFF
19	NA	TRBV12-3/TRBV12-4	NA	TRBJ1-3	TGTGCCAGCAGTTTGGACAGCACCTCCGTTGGGGTCTCTGGAAACACCATATATTTT	CASSLDSTSVGVSGNTIYF
15	TRBD1	TRBV7-2	few	TRBJ1-1	TGTGCCAGCAGCTTAGTACAGGGGGCCGGCACTGAAGCTTTCTTT	CASSLVQGAGTEAFF
15	NA	TRBV27	NA	TRBJ2-1	TGTGCCGGCAGTCCCATCCGCCCTCTCTACAATGAGCAGTTCTTC	CAGSPIRPLYNEQFF
16	NA	TRBV13	few	TRBJ2-1	TGTGCCAGCAGGAACAAGGTAGGGGGCTCCTACAATGAGCAGTTCTTC	CASRNKVGGSYNEQFF
14	NA	TRBV20-1	once	TRBJ1-1	TGCAGTGCTCCTCGACAGTTCATGAACACTGAAGCTTTCTTT	CSAPRQFMNTEAFF
14	NA	TRBV20-1	NA	TRBJ1-2	TGCGGTGCTAGGGAGACAGGCCGTTGGAGTTTGAACACCTTC	CGARETGRWSLNTF
15	NA	TRBV7-2	once	TRBJ1-1	TGTGCCAGCAGCTTAGTCCCGGGAGACAACACTGAAGCTTTCTTT	CASSLVPGDNTEAFF
16	NA	TRBV6-6	NA	TRBJ1-2	TGTGCCAGCAGTTACTCCATGGAAAACGTGGGCTATGGCTACACCTTC	CASSYSMENVGYGYTF
15	TRBD2	TRBV12-3/TRBV12-4	NA	TRBJ2-2	TGTGCCAGCAGCCAACGGACTAGCGACGACGGGGAGCTGTTTTTT	CASSQRTSDDGELFF